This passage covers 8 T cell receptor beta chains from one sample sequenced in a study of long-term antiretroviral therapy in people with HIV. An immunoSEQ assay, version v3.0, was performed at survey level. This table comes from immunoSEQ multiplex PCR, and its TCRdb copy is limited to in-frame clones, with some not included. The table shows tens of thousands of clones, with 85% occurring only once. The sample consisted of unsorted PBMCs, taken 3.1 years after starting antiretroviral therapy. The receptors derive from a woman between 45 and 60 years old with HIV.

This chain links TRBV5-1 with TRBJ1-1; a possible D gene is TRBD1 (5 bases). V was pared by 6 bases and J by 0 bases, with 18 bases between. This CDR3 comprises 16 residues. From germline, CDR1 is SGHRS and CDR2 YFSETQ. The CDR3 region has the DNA TGCGCCAGCACACCTCAGGGCCAGGGTCTGAACACTGAAGCTTTCTTT. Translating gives CASTPQGQGLNTEAFF.

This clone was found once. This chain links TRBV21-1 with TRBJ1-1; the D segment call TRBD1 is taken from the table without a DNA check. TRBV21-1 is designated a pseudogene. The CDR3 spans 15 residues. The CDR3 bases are TGTGCCAGCAGCAATGGGACAGTTGTACAGGGGGAAGCTTTCTTT. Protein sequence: CASSNGTVVQGEAFF.

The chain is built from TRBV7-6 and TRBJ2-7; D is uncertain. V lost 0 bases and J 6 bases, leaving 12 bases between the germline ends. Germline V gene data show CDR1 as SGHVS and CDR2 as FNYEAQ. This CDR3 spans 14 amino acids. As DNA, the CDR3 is TGTGCCAGCAGCTTAGCGGTCGACCGGCGCGAGCAGTACTTC. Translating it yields CASSLAVDRREQYF.

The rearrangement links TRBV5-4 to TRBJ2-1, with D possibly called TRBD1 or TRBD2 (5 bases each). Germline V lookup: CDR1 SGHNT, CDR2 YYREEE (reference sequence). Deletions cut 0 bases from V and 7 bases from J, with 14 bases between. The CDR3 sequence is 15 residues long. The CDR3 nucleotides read TGTGCCAGCAGCTTGGGGGTAGAGGGGTGGAATGAGCAGTTCTTC. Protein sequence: CASSLGVEGWNEQFF.

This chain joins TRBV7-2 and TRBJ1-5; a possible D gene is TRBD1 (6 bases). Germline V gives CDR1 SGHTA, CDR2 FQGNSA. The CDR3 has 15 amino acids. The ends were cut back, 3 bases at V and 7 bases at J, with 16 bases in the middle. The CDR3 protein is CASSFTRGAEQPQHF. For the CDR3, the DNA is TGTGCCAGCAGCTTTACGCGGGGGGCGGAACAGCCCCAGCATTTT.

The CDR3 DNA sequence: TGTGCCAGCACCCGGGGGAACTACAATGAGCAGTTCTTC. It specifies CASTRGNYNEQFF. V and J are TRBV9 and TRBJ2-1, with D possibly being TRBD2 (6 bases). The CDR3 consists of 13 residues. Germline V gene data show CDR1 as SGDLS and CDR2 as YYNGEE. The ends were cut back, 6 bases at V and 3 bases at J, with 10 bases in the middle. The whole variable domain, remainder taken from reference TRBV9 and TRBJ2-1, is DSGVTQTPKHLITATGQRVTLRCSPRSGDLSVYWYQQSLDQGLQFLIQYYNGEERAKGNILERFSAQQFPDLHSELNLSSLELGDSALYFCASTRGNYNEQFFGPGTRLTVL.

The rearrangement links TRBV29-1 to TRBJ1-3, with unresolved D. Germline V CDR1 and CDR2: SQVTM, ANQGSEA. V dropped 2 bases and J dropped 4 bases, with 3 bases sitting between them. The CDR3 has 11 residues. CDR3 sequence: CSVELGNTIYF. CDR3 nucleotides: TGCAGCGTTGAACTCGGAAACACCATATATTTT.

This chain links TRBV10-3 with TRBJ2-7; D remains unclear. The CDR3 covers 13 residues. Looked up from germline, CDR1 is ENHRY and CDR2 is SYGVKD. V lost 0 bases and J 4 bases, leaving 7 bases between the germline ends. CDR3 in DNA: TGTGCCATCAGTGAGTCTGATGGGTACGAGCAGTACTTC. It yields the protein CAISESDGYEQYF.